This T cell receptor beta chain stems from a study of T cells in Graves' hyperthyroidism and ophthalmopathy. CDR1 is SGHTA and CDR2 is FQGNSA in the germline V gene. Trimming took 0 bases from V and 1 from J, leaving 12 bases between them. The CDR3 loop spans 16 amino acids. Patients affected by ophthalmopathy presented a Clinical Activity Score of at least 3, a NOSPECS grade of at least 4, and disease duration below 3 months. Based on clinical symptoms, serum thyroxine and TRAb, thyroid ultrasound and orbital computed tomography, diagnoses were reached. Study-level points and caveats: Blood also contained most expanded thyroid clonotypes above 0.001. Classification by a 13 V-J model distinguished ophthalmopathy from stable hyperthyroidism.

RNA transcripts provided the source from which TCR beta CDR3 regions were amplified. TCR CDR3 underwent first-round RT-PCR with the HTBI primer set. TCRdb reprocessed the multiplex PCR reads via MiXCR and lists one record per CDR3 protein. The sample carries 490,000 or so distinct CDR3 sequences, approximately 23% recorded once. A note on this clonotype: Antigen unknown.

Sequenced material: blood. The V gene is TRBV7-2, the J gene TRBJ1-2, with no clear D. The clonotype comes from an older woman with Graves' ophthalmopathy. The CDR3 region has the DNA TGTGCCAGCAGCTTAGCGCTTATAAGGGTTAACTATGGCTACACCTTC. Translating gives CASSLALIRVNYGYTF.